This paragraph covers one T cell receptor (beta chain) sequence. This record comes from a study of blood T cell repertoires in COVID-19. In the study overall: The origin of the acute and convalescent COVID-19 samples was the United States, Italy and Spain. The cDNA or gDNA used as material had been derived from T cells, B-cell-depleted T cells, or PBMCs.

Germline CDR1 reads ENHRY; CDR2 reads SYGVKD. V lost 4 bases, J lost 6 bases, and 24 bases stayed unmatched. The CDR3 runs to 22 residues. Study processing details: Nucleated cell counts were estimated from reference gene primer amplification. Some clones are missing from TCRdb's copy, which holds only in-frame ones; the method was immunoSEQ multiplex PCR. Clone size and the V and J calls come from that table; the DNA yielded D and trimming. The repertoire holds 140,000 or so clones, with roughly 79% as singletons. The rearrangement uses TRBV10-3 and TRBJ2-1; 13 bases are shared with TRBD2. The receptor's source is a human donor in a cohort sampled during active COVID-19. The specimen sequenced was peripheral blood. The CDR3 DNA follows: TGTGCCATCAGTGGGGAGCGTCAGACTAGCGGGAGGTGGTATTCGTACAGCAATGAGCAGTTCTTC. Translated: CAISGERQTSGRWYSYSNEQFF.